This T cell receptor (beta chain) was observed in a study of early T cells in non-severe SARS-CoV-2 infection. This CDR3 spans 16 amino acids. Germline V gene sequence: CDR1 SGHRS, CDR2 YFSETQ. Trimming took 4 bases from V and 4 from J, leaving 15 bases between them. This clonotype came up a few times. cDNA molecules, individually, were tagged with unique molecular identifiers. TCRdb redid the calling of the 5' RACE reads with MiXCR, one entry per CDR3 protein. The data show roughly 76,000 distinct CDR3 sequences, with 10% to 15% seen just once and around 4.3% held by the top ten. The chain combines TRBV5-1 with TRBJ2-6; the D gene is possibly TRBD1 (6 bases). The sample comprised whole blood. The clonotype originates from an adult who was a healthcare worker with PCR-confirmed SARS-CoV-2 infection or an uninfected control (not recorded which). CDR3: CASSRQGTYGANVLTF. In nucleotides, the CDR3 is TGCGCCAGCAGCCGCCAGGGGACATACGGGGCCAACGTCCTGACTTTC.